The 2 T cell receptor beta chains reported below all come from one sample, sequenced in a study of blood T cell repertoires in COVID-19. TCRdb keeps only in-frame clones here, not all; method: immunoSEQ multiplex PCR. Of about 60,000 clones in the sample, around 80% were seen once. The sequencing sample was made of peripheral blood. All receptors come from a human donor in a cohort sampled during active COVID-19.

The CDR3 nucleotides read TGTGCCAGCAGCTTGCCAGGGGAAGAGACCCAGTACTTC. This translates into CASSLPGEETQYF. The chain recombines TRBV5-4 with TRBJ2-5, with a tentative D call TRBD1 (6 bases). Per germline, CDR1 SGHNT and CDR2 YYREEE (reference sequence). The ends were cut back, 1 base at V and 3 bases at J, with 7 bases in the middle. CDR3 size: 13 residues.

CDR3 sequence reads: CASSVGTGGYYGYTF. In DNA form, the CDR3 reads TGTGCCAGCAGCGTCGGGACAGGAGGGTACTATGGCTACACCTTC. The gene calls are TRBV9 and TRBJ1-2, with 8 bases aligning to TRBD1. V gave up 2 bases and J gave up 3 bases; unmatched junction bases: 6. Germline CDR1 SGDLS, CDR2 YYNGEE. The CDR3 loop spans 15 amino acids.